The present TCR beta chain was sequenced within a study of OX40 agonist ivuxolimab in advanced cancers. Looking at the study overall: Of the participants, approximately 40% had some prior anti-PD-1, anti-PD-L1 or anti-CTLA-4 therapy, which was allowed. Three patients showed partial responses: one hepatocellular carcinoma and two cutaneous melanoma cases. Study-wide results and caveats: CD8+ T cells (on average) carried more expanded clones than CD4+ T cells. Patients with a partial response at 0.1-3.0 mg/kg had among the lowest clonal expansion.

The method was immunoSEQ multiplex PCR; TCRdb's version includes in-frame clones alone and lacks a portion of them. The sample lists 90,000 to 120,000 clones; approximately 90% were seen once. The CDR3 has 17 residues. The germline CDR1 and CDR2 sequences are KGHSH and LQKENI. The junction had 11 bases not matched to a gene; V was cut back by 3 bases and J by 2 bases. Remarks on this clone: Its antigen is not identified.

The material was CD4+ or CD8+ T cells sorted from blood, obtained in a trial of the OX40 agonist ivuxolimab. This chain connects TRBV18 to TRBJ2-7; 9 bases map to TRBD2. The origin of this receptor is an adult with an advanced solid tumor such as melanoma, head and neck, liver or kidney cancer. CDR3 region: CASSPDLGLAGTYEQYF. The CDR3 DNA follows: TGTGCCAGCTCACCGGATCTCGGGCTAGCGGGGACCTACGAGCAGTACTTC.